This T cell receptor beta chain came from a study of blood T cell repertoires in COVID-19. Study in general: COVID-19 samples, acute and convalescent, were from the United States, Italy and Spain.

Generated by immunoSEQ multiplex PCR, the TCRdb table keeps only in-frame clones and is missing some. In the table there are about 130,000 clones, around nine tenths of which are singletons. The germline V and J ends were trimmed by 4 bases and 7 bases, with 11 bases remaining between them. Germline-derived CDR1 and CDR2 are SGHTA and FQGNSA. This CDR3 has 14 amino acids. Sequencing was done on a sample of peripheral blood. J is TRBJ1-6 and V is TRBV7-2; no definite D call. This clonotype was obtained from a man in his fifties or sixties with COVID-19, enrolled during active disease. The CDR3, as DNA: TGTGCCAGCAGCTATACGGGGTTAAATTCACCCCTCCACTTT. Amino acids: CASSYTGLNSPLHF.